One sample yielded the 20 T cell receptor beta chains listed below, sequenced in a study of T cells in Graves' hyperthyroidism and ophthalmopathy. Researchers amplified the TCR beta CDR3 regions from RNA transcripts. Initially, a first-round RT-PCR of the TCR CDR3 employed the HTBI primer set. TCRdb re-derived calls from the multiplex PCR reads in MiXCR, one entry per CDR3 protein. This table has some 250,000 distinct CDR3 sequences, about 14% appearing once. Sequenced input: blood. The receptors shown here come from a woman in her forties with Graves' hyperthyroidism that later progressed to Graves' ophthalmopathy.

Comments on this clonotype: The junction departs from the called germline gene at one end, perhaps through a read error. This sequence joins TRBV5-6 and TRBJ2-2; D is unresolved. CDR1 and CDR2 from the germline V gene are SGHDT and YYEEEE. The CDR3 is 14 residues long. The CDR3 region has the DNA TGTGCCAGCAGCTTAGGGTCGAAGACCGGGGAGCTGTTTTTT. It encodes CASSLGSKTGELFF.

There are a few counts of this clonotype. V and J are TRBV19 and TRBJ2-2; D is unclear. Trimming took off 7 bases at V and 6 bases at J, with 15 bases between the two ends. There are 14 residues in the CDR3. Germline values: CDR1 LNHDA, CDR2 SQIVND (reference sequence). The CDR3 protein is CASTTTLDSGELFF. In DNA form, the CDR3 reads TGTGCCAGTACCACTACTCTAGATTCCGGGGAGCTGTTTTTT.

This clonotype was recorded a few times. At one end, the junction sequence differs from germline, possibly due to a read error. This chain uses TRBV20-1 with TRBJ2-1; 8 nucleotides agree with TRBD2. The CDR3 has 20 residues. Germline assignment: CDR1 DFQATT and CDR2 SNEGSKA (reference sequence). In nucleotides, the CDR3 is TGCAGTGCTAGAGATTTGTGGAGGTCTAGCGGGCTAAGCTCCTACAATGAGCGGTTCTTC. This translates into CSARDLWRSSGLSSYNERFF.

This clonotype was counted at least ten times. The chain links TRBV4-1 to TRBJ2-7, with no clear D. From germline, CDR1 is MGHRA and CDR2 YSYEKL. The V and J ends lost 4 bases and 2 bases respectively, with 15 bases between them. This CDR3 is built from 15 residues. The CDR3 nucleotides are TGCGCCAGCAGCCTGACGACCTACCAAGCCTACGAGCAGTACTTC. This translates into CASSLTTYQAYEQYF.

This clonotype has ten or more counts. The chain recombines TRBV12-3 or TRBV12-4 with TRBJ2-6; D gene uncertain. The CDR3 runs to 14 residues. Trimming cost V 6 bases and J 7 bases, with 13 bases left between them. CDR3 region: CASSPRSYANVLTF. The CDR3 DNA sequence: TGTGCCAGCAGCCCCAGGAGCTACGCCAACGTCCTGACTTTC.

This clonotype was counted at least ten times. CDR3 DNA: TGTGCCAGCAGTTCCAGACGGTATAGCAATCAGCCCCAGCATTTT. This gives the protein CASSSRRYSNQPQHF. The rearrangement joins TRBV27 to TRBJ1-5; D is uncertain. Trimming shortened V by 4 bases and J by 0 bases, and 10 bases separated the two germline ends. Germline assignment: CDR1 MNHEY and CDR2 SMNVEV (reference sequence). This CDR3 has 15 amino acids.

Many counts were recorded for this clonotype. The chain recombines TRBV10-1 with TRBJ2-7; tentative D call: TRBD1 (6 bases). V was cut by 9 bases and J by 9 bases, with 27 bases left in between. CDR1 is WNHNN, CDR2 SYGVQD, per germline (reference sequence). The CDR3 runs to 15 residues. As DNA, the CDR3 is TGCGCCAGGATATTACAGGGTTCGCATCCCCCCGCGCAGTACTTC. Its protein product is CARILQGSHPPAQYF.

CDR3 nucleotides: TGTGCCAGCAGCCCCCAAGGGAGCGGGAGGGGCGGAAACATTCAGTACTTC. As protein: CASSPQGSGRGGNIQYF. The rearrangement joins TRBV28 to TRBJ2-4; TRBD2 aligns across 10 bases. The germline V gene has CDR1 MDHEN and CDR2 SYDVKM. This CDR3 spans 17 amino acids. The trim removed 6 bases at V and 6 bases at J, leaving 14 bases unmatched.

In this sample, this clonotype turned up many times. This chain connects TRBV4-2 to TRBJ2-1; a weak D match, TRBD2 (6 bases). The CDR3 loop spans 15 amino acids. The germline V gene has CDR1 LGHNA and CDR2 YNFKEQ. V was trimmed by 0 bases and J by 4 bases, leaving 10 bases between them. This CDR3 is CASSQEAEGYNEQFF. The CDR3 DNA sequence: TGTGCCAGCAGCCAAGAGGCGGAGGGGTACAATGAGCAGTTCTTC.

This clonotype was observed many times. CDR3 coding DNA: TGTGCCAGCAGCTTGGGCAGGACCACCTACGAGCAGTACTTC. Amino acids: CASSLGRTTYEQYF. This chain uses TRBV7-2 with TRBJ2-7; D unresolved. The CDR3 totals 14 residues. The germline V gene encodes CDR1 SGHTA and CDR2 FQGNSA. Trimming cost V 3 bases and J 2 bases, with 11 bases left between them.

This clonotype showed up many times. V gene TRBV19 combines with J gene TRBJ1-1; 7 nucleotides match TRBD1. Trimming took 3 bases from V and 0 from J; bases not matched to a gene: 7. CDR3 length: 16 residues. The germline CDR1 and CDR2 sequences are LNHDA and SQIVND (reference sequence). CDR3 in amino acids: CASSMNRGSVNTEAFF. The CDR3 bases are TGTGCCAGTAGTATGAACAGGGGCTCCGTGAACACTGAAGCTTTCTTT.

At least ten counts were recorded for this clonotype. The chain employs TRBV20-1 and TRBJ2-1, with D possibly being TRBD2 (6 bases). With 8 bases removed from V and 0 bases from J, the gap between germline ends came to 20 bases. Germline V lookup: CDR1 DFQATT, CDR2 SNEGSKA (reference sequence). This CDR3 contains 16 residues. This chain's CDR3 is CSLDKPGALSYNEQFF. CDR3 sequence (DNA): TGCAGTCTCGATAAACCGGGAGCTCTCTCCTACAATGAGCAGTTCTTC.

CDR3 sequence: CAWSVPGKVSLHF. The CDR3, as DNA: TGTGCCTGGAGTGTACCGGGGAAGGTCTCCCTCCACTTT. The V gene is TRBV30, the J gene TRBJ1-6; the D is unclear. Trimming left V 0 bases short and J 14 bases short, with 14 bases between. This CDR3 is built from 13 residues. Looked up from germline, CDR1 is GTSNPN and CDR2 is SVGIG (reference sequence).

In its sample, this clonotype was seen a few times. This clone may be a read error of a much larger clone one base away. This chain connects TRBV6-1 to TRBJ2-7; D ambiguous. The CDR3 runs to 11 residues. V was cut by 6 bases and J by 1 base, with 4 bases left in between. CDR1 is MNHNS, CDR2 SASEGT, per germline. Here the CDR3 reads CASRTSYEQYF. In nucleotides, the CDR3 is TGTGCCAGCAGGACTTCCTACGAGCAGTACTTC.

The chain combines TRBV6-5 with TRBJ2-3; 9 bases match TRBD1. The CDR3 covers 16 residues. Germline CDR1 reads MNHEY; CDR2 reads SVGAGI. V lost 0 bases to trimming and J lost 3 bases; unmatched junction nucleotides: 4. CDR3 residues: CASSYSGTGSTDTQYF. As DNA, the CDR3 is TGTGCCAGCAGTTACTCCGGGACAGGGTCAACAGATACGCAGTATTTT.

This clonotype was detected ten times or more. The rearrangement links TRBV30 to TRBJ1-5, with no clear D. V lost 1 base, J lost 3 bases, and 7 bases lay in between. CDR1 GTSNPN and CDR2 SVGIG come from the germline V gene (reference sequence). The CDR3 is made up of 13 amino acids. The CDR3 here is CAWSGHYNQPQHF. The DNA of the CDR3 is TGTGCCTGGAGTGGACACTACAATCAGCCCCAGCATTTT.

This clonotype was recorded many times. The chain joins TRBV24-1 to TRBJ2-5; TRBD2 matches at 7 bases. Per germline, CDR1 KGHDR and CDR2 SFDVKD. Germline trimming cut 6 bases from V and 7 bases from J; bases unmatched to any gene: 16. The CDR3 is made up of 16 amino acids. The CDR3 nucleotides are TGTGCCACCAGTCCCGGTGGGCTAGCGGATCGAAGGACCCAGTACTTC. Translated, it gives CATSPGGLADRRTQYF.

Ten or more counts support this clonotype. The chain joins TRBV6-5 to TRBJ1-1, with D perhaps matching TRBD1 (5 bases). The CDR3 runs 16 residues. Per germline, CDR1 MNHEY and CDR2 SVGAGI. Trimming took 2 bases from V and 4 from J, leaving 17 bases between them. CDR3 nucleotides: TGTGCCAGCAGTTACATCGTTTCGGGGCTCCCCACTGAAGCTTTCTTT. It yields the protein CASSYIVSGLPTEAFF.

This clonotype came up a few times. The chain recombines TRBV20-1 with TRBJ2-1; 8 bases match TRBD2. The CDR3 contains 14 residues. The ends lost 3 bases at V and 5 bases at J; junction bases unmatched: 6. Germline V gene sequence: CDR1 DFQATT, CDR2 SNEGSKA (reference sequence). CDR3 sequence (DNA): TGCAGTGCTAGCGGCGGGAGGCGGAACAATGAGCAGTTCTTC. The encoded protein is CSASGGRRNNEQFF.

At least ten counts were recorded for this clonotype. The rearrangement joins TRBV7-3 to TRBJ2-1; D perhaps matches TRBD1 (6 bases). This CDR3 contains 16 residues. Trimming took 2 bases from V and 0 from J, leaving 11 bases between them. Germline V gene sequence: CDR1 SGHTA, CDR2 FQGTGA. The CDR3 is CASSLQGPRSYNEQFF. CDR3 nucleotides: TGTGCCAGCAGCTTACAGGGGCCGCGCTCCTACAATGAGCAGTTCTTC.